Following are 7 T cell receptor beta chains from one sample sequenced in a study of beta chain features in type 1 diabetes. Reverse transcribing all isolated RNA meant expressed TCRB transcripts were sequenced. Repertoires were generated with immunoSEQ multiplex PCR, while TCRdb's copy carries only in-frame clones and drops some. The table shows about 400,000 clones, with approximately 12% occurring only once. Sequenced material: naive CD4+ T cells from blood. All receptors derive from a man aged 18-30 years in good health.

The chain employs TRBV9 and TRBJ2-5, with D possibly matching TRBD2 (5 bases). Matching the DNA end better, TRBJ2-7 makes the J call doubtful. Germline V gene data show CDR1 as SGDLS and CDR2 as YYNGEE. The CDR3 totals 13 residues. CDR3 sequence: CASSVRSATEQYF. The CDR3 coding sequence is TGTGCCAGCAGCGTACGTAGCGCAACCGAGCAGTACTTC.

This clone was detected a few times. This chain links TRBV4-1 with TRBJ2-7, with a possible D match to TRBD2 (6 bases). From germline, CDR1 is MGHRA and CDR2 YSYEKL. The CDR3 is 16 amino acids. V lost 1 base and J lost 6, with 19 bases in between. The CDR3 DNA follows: TGCGCCAGCAGCCAAGGTCTCGGGGGACGAGGCTCCGAGCAGTACTTC. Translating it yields CASSQGLGGRGSEQYF.

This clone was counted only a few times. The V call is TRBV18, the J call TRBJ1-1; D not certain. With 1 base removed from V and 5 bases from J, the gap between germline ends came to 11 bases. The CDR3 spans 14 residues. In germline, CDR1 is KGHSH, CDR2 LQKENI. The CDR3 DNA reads TGTGCCAGCTCACCACGGGAGGGATCGACTGAAGCTTTCTTT. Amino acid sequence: CASSPREGSTEAFF. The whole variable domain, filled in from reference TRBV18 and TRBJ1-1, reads NAGVMQNPRHLVRRRGQEARLRCSPMKGHSHVYWYRQLPEEGLKFMVYLQKENIIDESGMPKERFSAEFPKEGPSILRIQQVVRGDSAAYFCASSPREGSTEAFFGQGTRLTVV.

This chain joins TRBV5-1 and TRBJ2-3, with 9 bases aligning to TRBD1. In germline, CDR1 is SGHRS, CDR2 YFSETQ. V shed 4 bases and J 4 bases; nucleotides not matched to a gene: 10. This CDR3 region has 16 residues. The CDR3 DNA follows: TGCGCCAGCAGCCATGGACAGGGGCTAGGGTCAGATACGCAGTATTTT. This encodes CASSHGQGLGSDTQYF. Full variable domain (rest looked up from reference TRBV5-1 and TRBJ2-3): KAGVTQTPRYLIKTRGQQVTLSCSPISGHRSVSWYQQTPGQGLQFLFEYFSETQRNKGNFPGRFSGRQFSNSRSEMNVSTLELGDSALYLCASSHGQGLGSDTQYFGPGTRLTVL.

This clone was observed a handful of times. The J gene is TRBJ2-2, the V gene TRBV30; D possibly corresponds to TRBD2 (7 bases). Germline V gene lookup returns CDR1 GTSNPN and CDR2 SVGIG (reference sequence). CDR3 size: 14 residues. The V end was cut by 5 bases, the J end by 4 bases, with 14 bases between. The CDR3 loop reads CAWAGGLITGELFF. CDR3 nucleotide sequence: TGTGCCTGGGCCGGGGGGCTGATCACCGGGGAGCTGTTTTTT.

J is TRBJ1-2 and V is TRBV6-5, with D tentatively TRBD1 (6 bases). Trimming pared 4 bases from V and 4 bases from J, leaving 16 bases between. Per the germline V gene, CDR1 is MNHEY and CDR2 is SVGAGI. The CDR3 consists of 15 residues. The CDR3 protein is CASSLTGNPLYGYTF. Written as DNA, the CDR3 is TGTGCCAGCAGTTTAACAGGGAATCCCCTCTATGGCTACACCTTC.

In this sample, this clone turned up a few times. This chain's CDR3 is CSARTENYGYTF. CDR3 DNA: TGCAGCGCCCGGACAGAGAACTATGGCTACACCTTC. V and J are TRBV29-1 and TRBJ1-2; D perhaps matches TRBD1 (6 bases). The CDR3 spans 12 residues. Germline V gene lookup returns CDR1 SQVTM and CDR2 ANQGSEA. Trimming cost V 7 bases and J 2 bases, with 11 bases left between them.